Described below is a single TCR beta chain sequence and its context. Its antigen remains unidentified. The entry originates in a study of cytomegalovirus exposure and HLA in healthy donors. Study-level findings and limits: Several top significant clusters appeared, in a later analysis, to be linked to common viral pathogens.

It was with 60 Vbeta and 13 Jbeta primers that the PCR ran. In the original workflow: Later analysis identified around 85 million unique TCR beta chains, roughly 11 million shared. The protocol was immunoSEQ multiplex PCR, while the TCRdb copy is restricted to in-frame clones and leaves out a portion. The V and J calls and clone size were taken over from that table, and D and trimming were inferred from the DNA. Among fewer than 150,000 clones listed, about 74% were seen once. Germline V gives CDR1 MNHEY, CDR2 SVGAGI. This CDR3 has 15 amino acids. V dropped 6 bases and J dropped 0; count of bases not matched to a gene: 7. Participants comprised healthy donors of bone marrow.

Sequenced sample: PBMCs. This chain connects TRBV6-5 to TRBJ1-1; TRBD1 agrees at 7 bases. The receptor was isolated from a woman aged 40 to 55 in good health and CMV-seropositive. The CDR3 spells CASRGDRQLNTEAFF. In DNA, the CDR3 is TGTGCCAGCAGAGGGGACAGACAATTGAACACTGAAGCTTTCTTT.